These 24 T cell receptor beta chains were sequenced from one sample in a study of blood T cell repertoires in COVID-19. Method: immunoSEQ multiplex PCR; TCRdb's copy keeps in-frame clones and lacks some. The data hold approximately 260,000 clones, with around 80% observed a single time. Input material: peripheral blood. The source is a woman aged 40 to 49 with active or convalescent COVID-19.

This clone has a count of ten or more. This chain links TRBV6-5 with TRBJ2-2; no reliable D call. With 7 bases removed from V and 4 bases from J, the gap between germline ends came to 16 bases. This CDR3 comprises 15 residues. Per germline, CDR1 MNHEY and CDR2 SVGAGI. The CDR3 region has the DNA TGTGCCAGCACTTCCGATTTGACTGCCACCGGGGAGCTGTTTTTT. Protein sequence: CASTSDLTATGELFF.

J is TRBJ1-1 and V is TRBV11-2; 7 nucleotides match TRBD1. This CDR3 contains 15 residues. The trim removed 7 bases at V and 5 bases at J, leaving 13 bases unmatched. CDR1 is SGHAT and CDR2 is FQNNGV in the germline V gene. In DNA form, the CDR3 reads TGTGCCAGCACCTCTGGAGGGGGCTTGAGGACTGAAGCTTTCTTT. This encodes CASTSGGGLRTEAFF.

This chain links TRBV3-1 (or the pseudogene TRBV3-2) with TRBJ2-7; 9 bases are shared with TRBD1. With V trimmed by 4 bases and J by 6 bases, 1 base remained unmatched. The CDR3 length is 12 residues. Germline loops: CDR1 LGHDT, CDR2 YNNKEL (reference sequence). The CDR3 loop reads CASSPTGGEQYF. The CDR3 DNA follows: TGTGCCAGCAGCCCGACAGGGGGCGAGCAGTACTTC.

The chain couples TRBV3-1 (or the pseudogene TRBV3-2) to TRBJ2-5, with a weak D call TRBD2 (6 bases). Trimming took 7 bases from V and 2 from J, leaving 26 bases between them. Germline-derived CDR1 and CDR2 are LGHDT and YNNKEL (reference sequence). This CDR3 contains 18 residues. Here the CDR3 reads CASTWSGLAGFQQETQYF. The CDR3 DNA sequence: TGTGCCAGCACGTGGAGCGGGCTAGCAGGATTTCAACAAGAGACCCAGTACTTC.

The chain links TRBV3-1 (or the pseudogene TRBV3-2) to TRBJ2-3; no clear D. CDR1 and CDR2 (germline): LGHDT, YNNKEL (reference sequence). The CDR3 is 15 residues long. Trimming left V 5 bases short and J 0 bases short, with 12 bases between. In DNA, the CDR3 is TGTGCCAGCAGCTGGAGCCGACCTAGCACAGATACGCAGTATTTT. Its translation is CASSWSRPSTDTQYF.

Comments on this clone: Other nucleotide sequences in the sample specify the same CDR3. This chain joins TRBV12-3 or TRBV12-4 and TRBJ2-2; 9 bases are shared with TRBD2. The ends lost 4 bases at V and 7 bases at J; junction bases unmatched: 1. The CDR3 runs 13 residues. The CDR3 sequence: CASSSRGGGELFF. The CDR3 coding sequence is TGTGCCAGCAGTTCGCGGGGGGGCGGGGAGCTGTTTTTT.

The chain joins TRBV19 to TRBJ2-3; possibly TRBD1 for D (6 bases). With 4 bases removed from V and 4 bases from J, the gap between germline ends came to 15 bases. This CDR3 is 15 amino acids long. Germline CDR1 is LNHDA and CDR2 is SQIVND (reference sequence). The CDR3 sequence is CASSKNRALPDTQYF. CDR3 nucleotide sequence: TGTGCCAGTAGTAAAAACAGGGCTTTACCAGATACGCAGTATTTT.

V usage is TRBV9 and J usage is TRBJ2-3; perhaps TRBD2 as D (6 bases). Trimming took 1 base from V and 4 from J, leaving 13 bases between them. Germline values: CDR1 SGDLS, CDR2 YYNGEE. The CDR3 is made up of 15 amino acids. The CDR3 sequence is CASSVTGTPPDTQYF. The CDR3 bases are TGTGCCAGCAGCGTAACCGGGACTCCACCAGATACGCAGTATTTT.

This rearrangement joins TRBV18 to TRBJ2-7, with D possibly being TRBD1 (5 bases). CDR3 length equals 14 residues. Looked up from germline, CDR1 is KGHSH and CDR2 is LQKENI. Trimming removed 2 bases at V and 2 bases at J, with 10 bases between. The CDR3 here is CASSPSVGPYEQYF. The CDR3 DNA is TGTGCCAGCTCACCAAGTGTGGGGCCCTACGAGCAGTACTTC.

This sequence joins TRBV18 and TRBJ1-2; D is undetermined. The CDR3 extends over 15 amino acids. V was trimmed by 3 bases and J by 0 bases, leaving 11 bases between them. Germline V gene lookup returns CDR1 KGHSH and CDR2 LQKENI. The CDR3: CASSPTTTTNYGYTF. The CDR3 nucleotides read TGTGCCAGCTCACCGACGACAACGACTAACTATGGCTACACCTTC.

This sequence joins TRBV7-3 and TRBJ2-7; weak D call: TRBD1 (6 bases). Germline-derived CDR1 and CDR2 are SGHTA and FQGTGA. V was shortened by 5 bases and J by 5 bases, with 22 bases between the two germline ends. The length of the CDR3 is 16 residues. The DNA for the CDR3 is TGTGCCAGCAGCCTCGGTCCCGCTGGGGACATGGACGAGCAGTACTTC. Its translation: CASSLGPAGDMDEQYF.

This clone was found a few times. The rearrangement links TRBV5-4 to TRBJ1-4; TRBD1 aligns across 9 bases. Germline CDR1 SGHNT, CDR2 YYREEE (reference sequence). The CDR3 runs 15 residues. J was trimmed by 4 bases and V by 4 bases; bases with no gene match: 5. In nucleotides, the CDR3 is TGTGCCAGCAGCGCCCGGACAGGGGATAATGAAAAACTGTTTTTT. Translating it yields CASSARTGDNEKLFF.

This chain uses TRBV11-3 with TRBJ1-6; D is ambiguous. The CDR3 totals 15 residues. CDR1 and CDR2 (germline): SGHNT, YENEEA. V was trimmed by 5 bases and J by 9 bases, leaving 17 bases between them. This CDR3 reads CASSRGFWFASPLHF. CDR3 bases: TGTGCCAGCAGCCGGGGATTTTGGTTCGCTTCACCCCTCCACTTT. The full variable domain, its missing parts supplied by reference TRBV11-3 and TRBJ1-6, is EAGVVQSPRYKIIEKKQPVAFWCNPISGHNTLYWYLQNLGQGPELLIRYENEEAVDDSQLPKDRFSAERLKGVDSTLKIQPAELGDSAVYLCASSRGFWFASPLHFGNGTRLTVT.

The chain joins TRBV19 to TRBJ1-1, with 8 bases that match TRBD1. V gave up 6 bases and J gave up 6 bases; unmatched junction bases: 6. The CDR3 extends over 13 amino acids. The germline V gene has CDR1 LNHDA and CDR2 SQIVND (reference sequence). The CDR3 DNA follows: TGTGCCAGTAGAGGGGGACAGGTTTCTGAAGCTTTCTTT. This codes for CASRGGQVSEAFF.

The chain recombines TRBV5-8 with TRBJ2-1, with D possibly TRBD1 on 6 matching bases. The CDR3 has 15 amino acids. Germline CDR1 reads SGHTS; CDR2 reads YDEGEE. V lost 4 bases to trimming and J lost 2 bases, with 13 bases between them. CDR3 in DNA: TGTGCCAGCAGCCCCCCGCAGGGGCCCTACAATGAGCAGTTCTTC. This encodes CASSPPQGPYNEQFF.

This clone was recorded once. The chain recombines TRBV5-1 with TRBJ2-2; tentative D call: TRBD2 (6 bases). Germline V gives CDR1 SGHRS, CDR2 YFSETQ. The CDR3 sequence is 15 residues long. Trimming left V 1 base short and J 5 bases short, with 12 bases between. CDR3 coding DNA: TGCGCCAGCAGCTTGAATCTAGCGTTAACCGGGGAGCTGTTTTTT. Translating it yields CASSLNLALTGELFF.

The chain uses TRBV10-3 and TRBJ2-1; perhaps TRBD1 as D (6 bases). Germline V gene lookup returns CDR1 ENHRY and CDR2 SYGVKD. V lost 3 bases to trimming and J lost 8 bases, with 14 bases between them. The CDR3 is 14 residues long. Here the CDR3 reads CAISEKRDIDEQFF. Here the CDR3 DNA reads TGTGCCATCAGTGAAAAACGGGACATAGATGAGCAGTTCTTC.

As regards this clone: The same CDR3 can be traced to other DNA sequences in this sample. The chain couples TRBV7-3 to TRBJ2-1; D is unresolved. This CDR3 contains 15 residues. V dropped 1 base and J dropped 0 bases, with 7 bases sitting between them. Germline V gives CDR1 SGHTA, CDR2 FQGTGA. In nucleotides, the CDR3 is TGTGCCAGCAGCTTAAGCGGTAGCTCCTACAATGAGCAGTTCTTC. This gives the protein CASSLSGSSYNEQFF. The complete variable domain, with remaining parts taken from reference TRBV7-3 and TRBJ2-1, reads GAGVSQTPSNKVTEKGKYVELRCDPISGHTALYWYRQSLGQGPEFLIYFQGTGAADDSGLPNDRFFAVRPEGSVSTLKIQRTERGDSAVYLCASSLSGSSYNEQFFGPGTRLTVL.

This clone has a handful of counts. J is TRBJ1-1 and V is TRBV6-4; D is unresolved. The ends were cut back, 4 bases at V and 2 bases at J, with 8 bases in the middle. The CDR3 loop spans 13 amino acids. Germline values: CDR1 MRHNA, CDR2 SNTAGT. DNA of the CDR3: TGTGCCAGCAGTGTACACATTAACACTGAAGCTTTCTTT. Its protein product is CASSVHINTEAFF.

This sequence joins TRBV7-9 and TRBJ2-1; no clear D. There are 12 residues in the CDR3. Germline CDR1 is SEHNR and CDR2 is FQNEAQ (reference sequence). V lost 3 bases and J 8 bases, leaving 8 bases between the germline ends. This CDR3 reads CASSFREDEQFF. In nucleotides, the CDR3 is TGTGCCAGCAGCTTTCGTGAGGATGAGCAGTTCTTC.

The table lists this clone with a count of one. The chain carries TRBV5-1 and TRBJ1-4, with 11 bases lining up with TRBD1. In germline, CDR1 is SGHRS, CDR2 YFSETQ. The V segment lost 4 bases and the J segment 4 bases; nucleotides outside the gene matches: 6. The CDR3 spans 16 residues. This chain's CDR3 is CASSPDRGLYNEKLFF. The CDR3 region has the DNA TGCGCCAGCAGCCCGGACAGGGGGCTGTATAATGAAAAACTGTTTTTT.

The chain has TRBV10-3 and TRBJ1-4; D ambiguous. The CDR3 loop spans 15 amino acids. V gave up 0 bases and J gave up 0 bases, with 5 bases separating them. Germline assignment: CDR1 ENHRY and CDR2 SYGVKD. The CDR3 nucleotides read TGTGCCATCAGTGAGTCCAGTGCAACTAATGAAAAACTGTTTTTT. Translating gives CAISESSATNEKLFF.

The chain has TRBV25-1 and TRBJ1-6, with D unclear. The germline CDR1 and CDR2 sequences are MGHDK and SYGVNS. The CDR3 contains 14 residues. The V and J ends lost 1 base and 4 bases respectively, with 5 bases between them. The CDR3 DNA follows: TGTGCCAGCAGTGAATCAGGTTATAATTCACCCCTCCACTTT. It codes for CASSESGYNSPLHF.

The chain carries TRBV21-1 and TRBJ2-7; TRBD1 is the table's D call and was not checked against the DNA. TRBV21-1 has pseudogene status. CDR3 length: 12 amino acids. In DNA form, the CDR3 reads TGTGCCAGCAACGACAGGGGGGACGAGCAGTACGTC. Translated: CASNDRGDEQYV.